This T cell receptor beta chain was found in a study of cytomegalovirus exposure and HLA in healthy donors. Across the study: From HLA-typed donors, an early data release held approximately 85 million unique TCRs. Findings and limits, study-wide: CMV serostatus alone was available as immune exposure information. Overall, approximately 180 TCR beta chains were annotated as cytomegalovirus-associated. It was likely that a cluster of highly shared sequence variants was a sequencing artifact.

CDR1 LNHDA and CDR2 SQIVND come from the germline V gene (reference sequence). Trimming took off 6 bases at V and 7 bases at J, with 12 bases between the two ends. The CDR3 totals 12 residues. As concerns this clone: Its antigen is undetermined.

Use of 60 Vbeta and 13 Jbeta primers characterized the PCR. Measured with immunoSEQ multiplex PCR; TCRdb has only the in-frame clones, and not every one. The sample lists some 190,000 clones, 85% to 90% occurring once. The source material was PBMCs. This sequence originates from a man aged 25-40 years in good health and CMV-seronegative. The V and J genes are TRBV19 and TRBJ2-5; possible D gene TRBD2, 5 bases. CDR3 sequence (DNA): TGTGCCAGTAGGAGGGATGGAGGGACCCAGTACTTC. This codes for CASRRDGGTQYF.